This TCR beta chain was observed in a study of PD-L1 blockade in urothelial cancer. For the study at large: Atezolizumab at 1,200 mg intravenously every 3 weeks was started by patients in the mid-2010s. Males with urothelial cancer arising in the bladder constituted about 85% of the roughly 30 patients.

This CDR3 is built from 17 residues. The junction had 9 bases not matched to a gene; V was cut back by 5 bases and J by 4 bases. Germline V gives CDR1 MRHNA, CDR2 SNTAGT. Patient sample counts ranged from 1 to 8, pretreatment and on-treatment. Sequenced by immunoSEQ multiplex PCR; TCRdb stores in-frame clones only, minus some. The table has more than 85,000 clones, around 93% seen once. The rearrangement joins TRBV6-4 to TRBJ2-2, with 11 bases fitting TRBD2. Material: PBMCs, obtained around atezolizumab (anti-PD-L1) treatment. This clonotype was sampled from a woman older than 75 with urothelial cancer. CDR3 in amino acids: CASSPIAGGLGTGELFF. CDR3 nucleotides: TGTGCCAGCAGTCCCATAGCGGGAGGGCTTGGCACCGGGGAGCTGTTTTTT.